These 15 T cell receptor beta chains were sequenced from one sample in a study of cytomegalovirus exposure and HLA in healthy donors. This PCR relied on a set of 60 Vbeta primers and 13 Jbeta primers. Method: immunoSEQ multiplex PCR; TCRdb's copy keeps in-frame clones and lacks some. The profile shows roughly 150,000 clones, roughly 80% of them singletons. The sequencing sample was made of PBMCs. All receptors derive from a man aged 18 to 30 in good health and CMV-seropositive.

A word on this clone: Sequence at one end of the junction differs from germline and may be a read error. The CDR3 nucleotides are TGTGCTAGCAGCTTGGGACTAGAAGAGACCCAGTACTTC. Its protein product is CASSLGLEETQYF. V gene TRBV7-7 combines with J gene TRBJ2-5, with TRBD2 matching over 8 bases. Germline loops: CDR1 SSHAT, CDR2 FNYEAQ (reference sequence). CDR3 length: 13 residues. The full variable domain, its missing parts supplied by reference TRBV7-7 and TRBJ2-5, is GAGVSQSPRYKVTKRGQDVTLRCDPISSHATLYWYQQALGQGPEFLTYFNYEAQPDKSGLPSDRFSAERPEGSISTLTIQRTEQRDSAMYRCASSLGLEETQYFGPGTRLLVL.

This clone was seen a few times. The rearrangement links TRBV2 to TRBJ2-2; 8 bases align to TRBD2. The CDR3 runs 13 residues. V shed 11 bases and J 7 bases; nucleotides not matched to a gene: 9. Germline-derived CDR1 and CDR2 are SNHLY and FYNNEI. CDR3 bases: TGTGCCGGGGGACTAGGCCTAGGCGGGGAGCTGTTTTTT. Amino acid sequence: CAGGLGLGGELFF. The full variable domain, completed using reference TRBV2 and TRBJ2-2, is EPEVTQTPSHQVTQMGQEVILRCVPISNHLYFYWYRQILGQKVEFLVSFYNNEISEKSEIFDDQFSVERPDGSNFTLKIRSTKLEDSAMYFCAGGLGLGGELFFGEGSRLTVL.

The rearrangement joins TRBV28 to TRBJ2-1; the D is unclear. Trimming pared 4 bases from V and 10 bases from J, leaving 14 bases between. The length of the CDR3 is 13 residues. The germline CDR1 and CDR2 sequences are MDHEN and SYDVKM. CDR3: CASSSPRREEQFF. The CDR3 DNA follows: TGTGCCAGCAGTTCTCCTAGACGTGAGGAGCAGTTCTTC.

J is TRBJ2-2 and V is TRBV9; D may be TRBD2 (5 bases). The CDR3 extends over 15 amino acids. Trimming took 6 bases from V and 3 from J, leaving 15 bases between them. CDR1 is SGDLS, CDR2 YYNGEE, per germline. The CDR3 DNA follows: TGTGCCAGCACCCCCAGCAGCGGATACACCGGGGAGCTGTTTTTT. Protein sequence: CASTPSSGYTGELFF.

This clone turned up a few times. The chain couples TRBV28 to TRBJ2-1; possibly TRBD1 for D (6 bases). Germline V gene data show CDR1 as MDHEN and CDR2 as SYDVKM. V was pared by 5 bases and J by 7 bases, with 15 bases between. This CDR3 contains 14 residues. The chain's CDR3 is CASSTRGLRNEQFF. The CDR3 DNA is TGTGCCAGCAGTACCAGGGGATTGAGGAATGAGCAGTTCTTC.

The rearrangement uses TRBV9 and TRBJ2-3; D is unresolved. The germline V and J ends were trimmed by 3 bases and 5 bases, with 10 bases remaining between them. Germline V gives CDR1 SGDLS, CDR2 YYNGEE. This CDR3 is built from 13 residues. In nucleotides, the CDR3 is TGTGCCAGCAGCGGGCCATCTCAAGATACGCAGTATTTT. This encodes CASSGPSQDTQYF. The full variable domain, with the rest looked up from reference TRBV9 and TRBJ2-3, is DSGVTQTPKHLITATGQRVTLRCSPRSGDLSVYWYQQSLDQGLQFLIQYYNGEERAKGNILERFSAQQFPDLHSELNLSSLELGDSALYFCASSGPSQDTQYFGPGTRLTVL.

The rearrangement joins TRBV20-1 to TRBJ1-2; no clear D. V lost 6 bases and J lost 8, with 10 bases in between. The CDR3 has 10 residues. In germline, CDR1 is DFQATT, CDR2 SNEGSKA (reference sequence). CDR3 nucleotide sequence: TGCAGTGCCCTGAGGGAGGGCTACACCTTC. Translated: CSALREGYTF.

This clone was recorded only once. This chain's CDR3 is CASSLVKGSGAKNIQYF. CDR3 nucleotide sequence: TGTGCCAGCAGCTTAGTGAAGGGGAGCGGGGCCAAAAACATTCAGTACTTC. The V gene is TRBV11-2, the J gene TRBJ2-4; D possibly corresponds to TRBD2 (6 bases). The ends were cut back, 1 base at V and 1 base at J, with 14 bases in the middle. This CDR3 is built from 17 residues. CDR1 and CDR2 (germline): SGHAT, FQNNGV.

The chain recombines TRBV9 with TRBJ1-3; 7 bases align to TRBD1. The CDR3 contains 15 residues. Germline trimming cut 2 bases from V and 2 bases from J; bases unmatched to any gene: 4. The germline V gene encodes CDR1 SGDLS and CDR2 YYNGEE. CDR3 amino acids: CASSVDRDTGNTIYF. For the CDR3, the DNA is TGTGCCAGCAGCGTCGACAGGGACACTGGAAACACCATATATTTT. Filled out from reference TRBV9 and TRBJ1-3, the complete variable domain reads DSGVTQTPKHLITATGQRVTLRCSPRSGDLSVYWYQQSLDQGLQFLIQYYNGEERAKGNILERFSAQQFPDLHSELNLSSLELGDSALYFCASSVDRDTGNTIYFGEGSWLTVV.

The gene calls are TRBV2 and TRBJ2-7; D is perhaps TRBD1 (6 bases). CDR3 length: 13 residues. The V gene's germline CDR1 is SNHLY and CDR2 FYNNEI. V gave up 8 bases and J gave up 0 bases, with 11 bases separating them. The CDR3 DNA reads as TGTGCCAGCCGGGCGGACAGCTCCTACGAGCAGTACTTC. This gives the protein CASRADSSYEQYF.

V gene TRBV5-1 combines with J gene TRBJ2-5; TRBD2 aligns across 8 bases. The CDR3 has 15 residues. Germline V gene sequence: CDR1 SGHRS, CDR2 YFSETQ. V gave up 3 bases and J gave up 2 bases; unmatched junction bases: 6. DNA of the CDR3: TGCGCCAGCAGCTGGGGACTAGGGGAACAAGAGACCCAGTACTTC. Its translation is CASSWGLGEQETQYF.

The V gene is TRBV4-2, the J gene TRBJ1-1; 9 positions agree with TRBD1. V lost 3 bases, J lost 1 base, and 3 bases stayed unmatched. The length of the CDR3 is 15 residues. Per the germline V gene, CDR1 is LGHNA and CDR2 is YNFKEQ. The CDR3 coding sequence is TGTGCCAGCAGCCAGCCACAGGGGGCGAACACTGAAGCTTTCTTT. Protein: CASSQPQGANTEAFF.

This clone has more than one count but fewer than ten. V and J are TRBV6-4 and TRBJ2-1; 7 bases map to TRBD2. Germline assignment: CDR1 MRHNA and CDR2 SNTAGT. The CDR3 runs 14 residues. V shed 2 bases, J shed 5 bases, and the junction held 3 bases outside the gene matches. The CDR3 spells CASSDGGSHNEQFF. The CDR3 nucleotides are TGTGCCAGCAGTGACGGCGGGAGCCACAATGAGCAGTTCTTC.

Only one count was recorded for this clone. The chain uses TRBV10-1 and TRBJ2-1; maybe TRBD2 (5 bases). Deletions cut 3 bases from V and 3 bases from J, with 15 bases between. The CDR3 spans 16 residues. Germline V gene lookup returns CDR1 WNHNN and CDR2 SYGVQD (reference sequence). The CDR3 sequence is CASSDGRPTDYNEQFF. The CDR3 DNA is TGCGCCAGCAGTGATGGGAGACCCACCGACTACAATGAGCAGTTCTTC.

V is TRBV9 and J is TRBJ1-1; D gene unclear. Trimming cost V 0 bases and J 2 bases, with 8 bases left between them. This CDR3 is 14 amino acids long. Germline V gives CDR1 SGDLS, CDR2 YYNGEE. CDR3 DNA sequence: TGTGCCAGCAGCGTAGAAGGCGGAAACACTGAAGCTTTCTTT. Protein: CASSVEGGNTEAFF.